These 27 T cell receptor beta chains share one sample of origin, sequenced in a study of naive and memory T cell subsets. An equimolar mix of two oligonucleotides served as the beta constant-region primer for TRBC1 and TRBC2. One entry per CDR3 protein results from TCRdb running MiXCR on the UMI-ligation and nested PCR reads. The data contain tens of thousands of distinct CDR3 sequences, approximately 10% of them seen just once; the ten biggest clones take up 15% to 20%. Material for sequencing was central memory CD8+ T cells from blood. The receptors were gathered from a human donor in good health.

This clonotype came up many times. The V and J genes are TRBV20-1 and TRBJ2-3, with a tentative D call TRBD2 (6 bases). CDR3 length: 16 residues. The V gene lost 0 bases and the J gene lost 4 bases, with 17 bases spanning the gap. From germline, CDR1 is DFQATT and CDR2 SNEGSKA (reference sequence). The CDR3 reads CSARDLRDLKADTQYF. In nucleotides, the CDR3 is TGCAGTGCTAGAGATTTGCGGGATCTTAAGGCAGATACGCAGTATTTT.

This clonotype has only a few counts. The chain combines TRBV7-9 with TRBJ1-4; weak D call: TRBD1 (6 bases). The germline gives CDR1 SEHNR, CDR2 FQNEAQ (reference sequence). V lost 8 bases and J 4 bases, leaving 8 bases between the germline ends. This CDR3 is built from 12 residues. CDR3 nucleotides: TGTGCCAGCGGGACACATAATGAAAAACTGTTTTTT. As protein: CASGTHNEKLFF.

The CDR3 sequence: CASSLAGGGVNTEAFF. In DNA form, the CDR3 reads TGTGCCAGCAGTTTAGCAGGGGGAGGAGTGAACACTGAAGCTTTCTTT. The V gene is TRBV12-3 or TRBV12-4, the J gene TRBJ1-1; the D gene is possibly TRBD1 (6 bases). Trimming removed 0 bases from V and 0 bases from J, with 11 bases in between. There are 16 residues in the CDR3.

Concerning this clonotype itself: Its ends do not fully match the called genes, so a read error is possible. The chain couples TRBV9 to TRBJ2-5, with TRBD1 matching 11 bases. The CDR3 extends over 15 amino acids. The germline V gene encodes CDR1 SGDLS and CDR2 YYNGEE. As DNA, the CDR3 is TGTGCCAGCAGCGTAGCAGGGACAGGGGGAGAGATCCAGTACTTC. This gives the protein CASSVAGTGGEIQYF.

The sample holds a few counts of this clonotype. The gene calls are TRBV4-1 and TRBJ2-7; no definite D call. This CDR3 is 14 amino acids long. Per the germline V gene, CDR1 is MGHRA and CDR2 is YSYEKL. Between the trimmed V and J ends, which lost 0 bases and 5 bases, there was a span of 11 bases. The CDR3 protein is CASSQEYPLHEQYF. CDR3 coding DNA: TGCGCCAGCAGCCAAGAATACCCTCTCCACGAGCAGTACTTC.

This clonotype was counted a few times. This rearrangement joins TRBV5-4 to TRBJ2-7; 9 bases map to TRBD2. Germline values: CDR1 SGHNT, CDR2 YYREEE (reference sequence). The trim removed 3 bases at V and 4 bases at J, leaving 14 bases unmatched. This CDR3 is 17 amino acids long. The CDR3: CASSSTRGGRAQYEQYF. The CDR3 DNA sequence: TGTGCCAGCAGCTCCACCCGGGGCGGGAGGGCGCAATACGAGCAGTACTTC.

The sample holds one count of this clonotype. The chain links TRBV4-1 to TRBJ2-1; the match to TRBD2 covers 7 bases. The J segment lost 0 bases and the V segment lost 3 bases, leaving 5 bases of the junction unmatched. The CDR3 sequence is 16 residues long. CDR1 is MGHRA and CDR2 is YSYEKL in the germline V gene. In nucleotides, the CDR3 is TGCGCCAGCAGCCATTCTAGCGGTAGCTCCTACAATGAGCAGTTCTTC. Its translation is CASSHSSGSSYNEQFF.

The chain combines TRBV6-1 with TRBJ1-5; the match to TRBD1 covers 9 bases. CDR1 and CDR2 from the germline V gene are MNHNS and SASEGT. The CDR3 loop spans 14 amino acids. V was pared by 6 bases and J by 5 bases, with 5 bases of the junction left unmatched. DNA for the CDR3: TGTGCCAGCAGCGAGGACAGGGGTTATCAGCCCCAGCATTTT. Protein: CASSEDRGYQPQHF.

A few counts support this clonotype. The chain recombines TRBV5-5 with TRBJ1-5, with D tentatively TRBD1 (5 bases). CDR3 length: 14 amino acids. V dropped 4 bases and J dropped 9 bases, with 17 bases sitting between them. Germline V gene sequence: CDR1 SGHKS, CDR2 YYEKEE (reference sequence). The CDR3 DNA is TGTGCCAGCAGCCTCCGGGACGCCCTTCGGCCCCAGCATTTT. Amino acids: CASSLRDALRPQHF.

The gene calls are TRBV6-1 and TRBJ2-1; D is uncertain. V was trimmed by 8 bases and J by 9 bases, leaving 20 bases between them. The CDR3 runs 14 residues. Germline-derived CDR1 and CDR2 are MNHNS and SASEGT. The CDR3 region has the DNA TGTGCCAGCGGTGTAAGGATCGGGTCGGGTGAGCAGTTCTTC. Translation gives CASGVRIGSGEQFF.

The V and J genes are TRBV7-9 and TRBJ2-3; a weak D match, TRBD1 (5 bases). Germline V gene sequence: CDR1 SEHNR, CDR2 FQNEAQ (reference sequence). V was trimmed by 5 bases and J by 0 bases, leaving 18 bases between them. The CDR3 sequence is 17 residues long. CDR3 DNA sequence: TGTGCCAGCAGCCAAACTGTAGACAGCGCTAGCACAGATACGCAGTATTTT. Its translation is CASSQTVDSASTDTQYF.

This clonotype has more than one count but fewer than ten. V gene TRBV4-3 combines with J gene TRBJ2-1; D unresolved. This CDR3 comprises 15 residues. CDR1 is LGHNA, CDR2 YSLEER, per germline. V was cut by 3 bases and J by 0 bases, with 9 bases left in between. The CDR3 DNA is TGCGCCAGCAGCCACGACCCGAACTCCTACAATGAGCAGTTCTTC. Its protein product is CASSHDPNSYNEQFF.

Ten or more counts support this clonotype. The rearrangement joins TRBV9 to TRBJ2-1, with a weak D call TRBD2 (6 bases). Germline V gene sequence: CDR1 SGDLS, CDR2 YYNGEE. The CDR3 covers 15 residues. The V and J ends lost 3 bases and 5 bases respectively, with 15 bases between them. CDR3 sequence (DNA): TGTGCCAGCAGCGGGGAGGCGGTAAGGGACAATGAGCAGTTCTTC. Amino acids: CASSGEAVRDNEQFF.

The rearrangement uses TRBV30 and TRBJ2-5, with TRBD2 matching 11 bases. The CDR3 loop spans 19 amino acids. V was clipped by 0 bases and J by 2 bases; unmatched bases: 14. CDR1 GTSNPN and CDR2 SVGIG come from the germline V gene (reference sequence). The CDR3 sequence: CAWSVRYGLAGGLQETQYF. The CDR3 bases are TGTGCCTGGAGTGTAAGGTACGGCCTAGCGGGAGGCCTACAAGAGACCCAGTACTTC.

This clonotype was seen at least ten times. The rearrangement joins TRBV10-3 to TRBJ2-3; TRBD2 matches at 13 bases. The CDR3 contains 15 residues. From germline, CDR1 is ENHRY and CDR2 SYGVKD. After removal of 8 bases from V and 2 bases from J, the junction contained 4 bases not matched to a gene. CDR3: CAIGGLAGDTDTQYF. CDR3 nucleotides: TGTGCCATCGGCGGACTAGCGGGGGACACAGATACGCAGTATTTT.

This clonotype was picked up many times. The chain is built from TRBV25-1 and TRBJ2-7; the D gene could be TRBD1 or TRBD2 (7 bases each). This CDR3 is built from 13 residues. The V end was cut by 7 bases, the J end by 5 bases, with 15 bases between. Per germline, CDR1 MGHDK and CDR2 SYGVNS. The DNA for the CDR3 is TGTGCCAGCAACCCAGGGGGGGTCCACGAGCAGTACTTC. Translated, it gives CASNPGGVHEQYF.

The chain uses TRBV6-1 and TRBJ1-2; 7 positions agree with TRBD1. Per germline, CDR1 MNHNS and CDR2 SASEGT. V was pared by 4 bases and J by 4 bases, with 3 bases of the junction left unmatched. The CDR3 sequence is 13 residues long. The CDR3 DNA reads as TGTGCCAGCAGTGGCGGGACAGCCTATGGCTACACCTTC. Amino acids: CASSGGTAYGYTF.

This clonotype was found many times. The chain employs TRBV6-2 or TRBV6-3 and TRBJ1-5; D might be TRBD1 (5 bases). V was clipped by 2 bases and J by 6 bases, with 14 bases between them. From germline, CDR1 is MNHEY and CDR2 SVGEGT. This CDR3 has 15 amino acids. CDR3 sequence reads: CASSYGQGFRQPQHF. Here the CDR3 DNA reads TGTGCCAGCAGTTACGGGCAGGGCTTCCGTCAGCCCCAGCATTTT.

This chain connects TRBV7-6 to TRBJ1-4; D is perhaps TRBD1 (5 bases). Trimming removed 5 bases at V and 7 bases at J, with 20 bases between. Germline assignment: CDR1 SGHVS and CDR2 FNYEAQ. The CDR3 length is 16 residues. In DNA, the CDR3 is TGTGCCAGCAGCCCCCTCTGGGGGGGGACTCCTGAAAAACTGTTTTTT. It is translated as CASSPLWGGTPEKLFF.

The V and J genes are TRBV29-1 and TRBJ2-5, with TRBD1 as a possible D gene (6 bases). Between the trimmed V and J ends, which lost 5 bases and 7 bases, there was a span of 23 bases. The V gene's germline CDR1 is SQVTM and CDR2 ANQGSEA. The CDR3 contains 15 residues. In nucleotides, the CDR3 is TGCAGCGTTCCCCAAGGGGGTGTGGACAAAGGGACCCAGTACTTC. Encoded protein: CSVPQGGVDKGTQYF. The full variable domain, completed using reference TRBV29-1 and TRBJ2-5, is SAVISQKPSRDICQRGTSLTIQCQVDSQVTMMFWYRQQPGQSLTLIATANQGSEATYESGFVIDKFPISRPNLTFSTLTVSNMSPEDSSIYLCSVPQGGVDKGTQYFGPGTRLLVL.

Judged by abundance, this clonotype is medium-sized. The chain is built from TRBV27 and TRBJ1-4, with D perhaps TRBD1 (6 bases). Trimming cost V 5 bases and J 0 bases, with 16 bases left between them. CDR1 MNHEY and CDR2 SMNVEV come from the germline V gene (reference sequence). This CDR3 region has 17 residues. The CDR3 spells CASSRGGGPSTNEKLFF. The CDR3 DNA is TGTGCCAGCAGTCGTGGTGGGGGGCCGTCAACTAATGAAAAACTGTTTTTT. Complete variable domain (other parts from reference TRBV27 and TRBJ1-4): EAQVTQNPRYLITVTGKKLTVTCSQNMNHEYMSWYRQDPGLGLRQIYYSMNVEVTDKGDVPEGYKVSRKEKRNFPLILESPSPNQTSLYFCASSRGGGPSTNEKLFFGSGTQLSVL.

This clonotype was seen a few times. V gene TRBV4-1 combines with J gene TRBJ2-1; TRBD1 might be the D (6 bases). The germline CDR1 and CDR2 sequences are MGHRA and YSYEKL. Trimming removed 0 bases at V and 1 base at J, with 10 bases between. The CDR3 covers 16 residues. CDR3 region: CASSQDQGHSYNEQFF. For the CDR3, the DNA is TGCGCCAGCAGCCAAGATCAGGGGCATTCCTACAATGAGCAGTTCTTC.

The genes are TRBV7-8 and TRBJ2-7, with 7 nucleotides matching TRBD1. After removal of 5 bases from V and 7 bases from J, the junction contained 14 bases not matched to a gene. Germline assignment: CDR1 SGHVS and CDR2 FQNEAQ. The CDR3 loop spans 15 amino acids. CDR3 sequence: CASSPRQGPTGEQYF. The CDR3 coding sequence is TGTGCCAGCAGCCCAAGACAGGGTCCTACGGGGGAGCAGTACTTC.

This clonotype turned up a few times. The chain's CDR3 is CASSLKAGQGATNEKLFF. The CDR3 DNA reads TGTGCCAGCAGCCTGAAGGCGGGACAGGGGGCGACTAATGAAAAACTGTTTTTT. The chain uses TRBV7-8 and TRBJ1-4; 12 nucleotides agree with TRBD1. V gave up 5 bases and J gave up 2 bases; unmatched junction bases: 9. CDR1 is SGHVS, CDR2 FQNEAQ, per germline. The CDR3 is 18 amino acids.

The rearrangement links TRBV5-6 to TRBJ1-4; D gene uncertain. Trimming stripped 3 bases from V and 0 bases from J, with 12 bases between. Germline V lookup: CDR1 SGHDT, CDR2 YYEEEE. The CDR3 spans 16 residues. The chain's CDR3 is CASSSLFGATNEKLFF. Written as DNA, the CDR3 is TGTGCCAGCAGCTCCTTGTTCGGTGCAACTAATGAAAAACTGTTTTTT.

This clonotype is deemed medium-sized. The chain links TRBV29-1 to TRBJ1-1; unclear D gene. The V gene lost 5 bases and the J gene lost 5 bases, with 9 bases spanning the gap. This CDR3 region has 11 residues. The germline gives CDR1 SQVTM, CDR2 ANQGSEA. In nucleotides, the CDR3 is TGCAGCGTTTCTATTGCAACTGAAGCTTTCTTT. It is translated as CSVSIATEAFF.

The chain carries TRBV14 and TRBJ2-4, with TRBD1 matching 8 bases. CDR3 length: 15 residues. The trim removed 1 base at V and 9 bases at J, leaving 8 bases unmatched. CDR1 and CDR2 from the germline V gene are SGHDN and FVKESK. The CDR3 DNA sequence: TGTGCCAGCAGCCAAGGAAGACAGGGGAGTGGCATTCAGTACTTC. As protein: CASSQGRQGSGIQYF.